Below, 8 T cell receptor beta chains from the same sample are listed, as sequenced in a study of blood T cells in healthy people across ages. For the second PCR, which ran for roughly 6 to 11 cycles, a sample-barcoded 5' primer and a J-beta primer mix were used. TCRdb re-analysed the 5' RACE reads in MiXCR, keeping a single row per CDR3 protein. The repertoire has 550,000 to 700,000 distinct CDR3 sequences, approximately 27% of them found once; the top ten carry 18%. Sequencing used blood. These receptors were taken from an older woman in good health.

This clonotype was observed a few times. The chain uses TRBV10-2 and TRBJ1-1; possibly TRBD1 for D (5 bases). The CDR3 is 14 amino acids. Trimming removed 3 bases from V and 4 bases from J, with 12 bases in between. Germline values: CDR1 WSHSY, CDR2 SAAADI. CDR3 bases: TGCGCCAGCAGTGAACTCAGGGTTCCCACTGAAGCTTTCTTT. Its translation: CASSELRVPTEAFF.

V is TRBV5-8 and J is TRBJ1-2; tentatively, D is TRBD1 (5 bases). The CDR3 totals 13 residues. Looked up from germline, CDR1 is SGHTS and CDR2 is YDEGEE. Trimming took 4 bases from V and 6 from J, leaving 13 bases between them. The CDR3 DNA sequence: TGTGCCAGCAGCCTAGGACGGGGGGATGGCTACACCTTC. It encodes CASSLGRGDGYTF.

This clonotype was seen more than once but under ten times. V and J are TRBV10-3 and TRBJ2-3; a possible D gene is TRBD2 (6 bases). The CDR3 loop spans 17 amino acids. V lost 6 bases and J lost 3, with 22 bases in between. Germline V lookup: CDR1 ENHRY, CDR2 SYGVKD. The CDR3: CAIRRHRLEGETDTQYF. CDR3 nucleotide sequence: TGTGCCATCAGACGACACAGACTAGAAGGGGAGACAGATACGCAGTATTTT.

V is TRBV6-5 and J is TRBJ2-7; 8 bases map to TRBD1. Trimming removed 2 bases from V and 2 bases from J; junction bases left unmatched: 5. This CDR3 region has 15 residues. The V gene's germline CDR1 is MNHEY and CDR2 SVGAGI. The CDR3 sequence is CASSYAGTGPYEQYF. As DNA, the CDR3 is TGTGCCAGCAGTTACGCCGGGACAGGACCCTACGAGCAGTACTTC.

DNA for the CDR3: TGTGCCACCAGTGATTCTGGGACATTAGGCGGGGAGCTGTTTTTT. Translating gives CATSDSGTLGGELFF. V usage is TRBV24-1 and J usage is TRBJ2-2; D perhaps matches TRBD1 (6 bases). The length of the CDR3 is 15 residues. The V end lost 2 bases, the J end lost 7 bases, and 13 bases lay between the germline ends. The V gene's germline CDR1 is KGHDR and CDR2 SFDVKD.

The chain is built from TRBV6-2 or TRBV6-3 and TRBJ1-5; 8 bases are a match to TRBD1. Germline CDR1 MNHEY, CDR2 SVGEGT. The V gene end was trimmed by 10 bases and the J gene end by 6 bases; junction bases not matched to a gene: 11. The CDR3 contains 14 residues. The CDR3 protein is CAIGQGQGSQPQHF. In nucleotides, the CDR3 is TGTGCCATTGGCCAAGGACAGGGAAGTCAGCCCCAGCATTTT.

V is TRBV4-2 and J is TRBJ1-4, with 9 positions matching TRBD1. The ends lost 4 bases at V and 8 bases at J; junction bases unmatched: 5. Per germline, CDR1 LGHNA and CDR2 YNFKEQ. CDR3 length equals 14 residues. CDR3 residues: CASSLTGGREKLFF. Written as DNA, the CDR3 is TGTGCCAGCAGCCTGACAGGGGGAAGAGAAAAACTGTTTTTT.

This clonotype was seen more than once but under ten times. This chain connects TRBV18 to TRBJ1-3; a weak D match, TRBD1 (6 bases). V was shortened by 6 bases and J by 4 bases, with 16 bases between the two germline ends. Per the germline V gene, CDR1 is KGHSH and CDR2 is LQKENI. The CDR3 spans 15 residues. The CDR3 sequence: CASSRGQGYGNTIYF. As DNA, the CDR3 is TGTGCCAGCTCCCGGGGACAAGGTTACGGAAACACCATATATTTT. The entire variable domain, with the rest obtained from reference TRBV18 and TRBJ1-3, is as follows: NAGVMQNPRHLVRRRGQEARLRCSPMKGHSHVYWYRQLPEEGLKFMVYLQKENIIDESGMPKERFSAEFPKEGPSILRIQQVVRGDSAAYFCASSRGQGYGNTIYFGEGSWLTVV.